This T cell receptor beta chain was sequenced for a study of blood T cells in healthy people across ages. General study results and limits: Long-lived and aged donors differed, with more naive CD4+ cells and higher diversity in the long-lived.

This clonotype was counted many times. As yet, its antigen is unknown. It was with a sample-barcoded 5' primer and a J-beta primer mix that a second PCR of roughly 7 to 12 cycles was run. TCRdb redid the calling of the 5' RACE reads with MiXCR, one entry per CDR3 protein. The sample includes about 780,000 distinct CDR3 sequences, around half of them seen just once. Germline V lookup: CDR1 KGHDR, CDR2 SFDVKD. CDR3 size: 14 residues. The V and J ends lost 3 bases and 7 bases respectively, with 12 bases between them. Healthy individuals of Caucasian origin from Russia, aged about 6 to 100, served as donors. Isolating PBMCs gave at least 6.5 million of these cells per sample.

V gene TRBV24-1 combines with J gene TRBJ2-1; perhaps TRBD1 as D (5 bases). This receptor was identified in a man at least 80 years old in good health. Source material: blood. The CDR3 bases are TGTGCCACCAGTGATGCCGACAGTACGAATGAGCAGTTCTTC. It translates to CATSDADSTNEQFF.